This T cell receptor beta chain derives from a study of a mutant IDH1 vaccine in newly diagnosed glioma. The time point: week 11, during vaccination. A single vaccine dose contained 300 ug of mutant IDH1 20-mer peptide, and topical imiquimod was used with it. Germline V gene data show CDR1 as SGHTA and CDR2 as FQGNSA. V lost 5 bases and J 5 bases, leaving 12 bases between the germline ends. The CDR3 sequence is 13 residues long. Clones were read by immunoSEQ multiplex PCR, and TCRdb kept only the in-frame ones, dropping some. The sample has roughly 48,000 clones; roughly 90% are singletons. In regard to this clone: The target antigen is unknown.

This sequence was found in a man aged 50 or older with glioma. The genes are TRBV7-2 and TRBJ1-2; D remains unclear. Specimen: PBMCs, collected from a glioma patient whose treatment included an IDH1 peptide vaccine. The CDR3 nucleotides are TGTGCCAGCAGCCCCAACCCATCGTATGGCTACACCTTC. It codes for CASSPNPSYGYTF. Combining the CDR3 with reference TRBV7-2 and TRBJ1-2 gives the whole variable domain GAGVSQSPSNKVTEKGKDVELRCDPISGHTALYWYRQSLGQGLEFLIYFQGNSAPDKSGLPSDRFSAERTGGSVSTLTIQRTQQEDSAVYLCASSPNPSYGYTFGSGTRLTVV.